This T cell receptor (beta chain) stems from a study of cytomegalovirus exposure and HLA in healthy donors (dated by TCRdb to between 2016 and 2019). Regarding the research as a whole: According to an earlier analysis of 587 of the donors, some 180 million T cells yielded roughly 100 million unique TCR beta sequences and 276 Gb of sequence data. The study aimed to test whether cataloging public T cell receptors could reveal signatures of past pathogen exposure. Alongside the repertoire data, information on donor age, sex, ethnicity and CMV serostatus was compiled. Class I and class II HLA loci were covered by the typing at four-digit resolution. An earlier analysis of about 600 of the donors used high-throughput TCR beta sequencing to judge whether each TCR beta V gene segment behaved as functional or pseudogenic. The later analysis used no new phenotypic data to find candidate immune exposures, relying instead on TCR beta sequences and their occurrence across donors. Among about 390 genotyped donors of the cohort, an average of around 240,000 unique TCR beta nucleotide sequences were sequenced per donor, around 20% of them non-productive. Of the approximately 400 genotyped donors, less than 90% were placed in the genetic ancestry cluster associated with self-reported Caucasian donors. The number of typed donors differed by locus: about 629-630 for A, B, C, DRB1 and DQB1; 500 to 550 for DQA1; fewer than 610 for DPA1; and around 490 for DPB1. An early release that covered fewer than 800 HLA-typed donors contained 250 to 350 gigabases of sequencing data and about 93 million unique TCR sequences. The study combined high-throughput TCR immunosequencing, statistical association of individual TCRs with disease status, and machine learning to predict cytomegalovirus infection status. The study profiled the T cell repertoires of 666 subjects by immunosequencing and related them to cytomegalovirus serostatus. In a later genetic analysis, genome-wide SNP genotypes for about 65% of the roughly 670 donors were used, and that subset was treated as a discovery cohort. A separate validation cohort of about 110 different subjects was used in addition to the 666-subject first cohort. Every repertoire in the discovery cohort had been generated on one and the same sequencing platform. Several DR-DQ haplotypes were treated as single units for association and clustering because of strong linkage in the cohort. A later analysis re-analyzed previously published TCR beta repertoires from roughly 600 donors and added high-resolution HLA genotyping to study TCR occurrence patterns. Results and caveats for the whole study, not just this receptor: According to a later genetic analysis, donors in an Asian-associated ancestry cluster had fewer N-insertions in productive TCRs than the roughly 660-donor mean. According to a later analysis, most CMV-associated TCR beta chains appeared to be HLA-restricted, and the HLA associations seemed to be driven largely by CMV exposure. Linkage disequilibrium might explain the correlated functional status among segregating V segments, but an unknown experimental factor could not be ruled out. In a later analysis, 15,000 to 20,000 TCR beta sequences were associated with specific HLA alleles at a false discovery rate of 0.05. A further reported finding was that TCR beta sequences accurately predicted the HLA-A and HLA-B alleles for most subjects in the first cohort. The authors suggested that the approach could potentially be generalized to other disease states and immunological phenotypes. A later analysis found that TCR association rates varied across HLA loci, with DRB1 alleles showing the most associated TCRs and HLA-C alleles the fewest. Across donors, most TCR sequences were observed very rarely, whereas some public TCRs were present in many individuals. The study gave a list of about 170 TCR beta chains associated with cytomegalovirus. The earlier analysis of about 600 of the donors excluded some 15 rarely observed V segments, including chromosome 9 orphons, because counts were too low. Sequencing depth was assumed to be roughly uniform across donors in the presence/absence analyses, though that assumption may not hold. In a later genetic analysis, a missense DCLRE1C variant was associated with V-gene and J-gene trimming of TCR beta chains, and the association was replicated in an independent cohort. An earlier analysis of approximately 500 of the donors showed that most TCR beta V segments appeared in productive rearrangements either about 87% or about 30% of the time, which broadly matched IMGT annotations. A later analysis found that HLA-associated TCR beta chains were more clonally expanded and had lower generation probabilities than equally common non-associated chains. In both the original and validation cohorts, the classifier was reported to diagnose cytomegalovirus status with high specificity and sensitivity. In vitro tests confirmed that three of the cytomegalovirus-associated TCR beta chains recognize cytomegalovirus antigens. When HLA alleles, especially DR and DQ, strongly co-occurred, attributing TCR associations to individual alleles was difficult. Some IMGT-functional V segments, including TRBV6-2 and TRBV6-3, could not be distinguished by the 87-base-pair reads and were therefore excluded. Only TCR beta chains were sequenced in this cohort, and the absence of alpha or paired-chain data limited detectable features. A cluster of highly shared sequence variants was judged likely to be a technical artifact of the sequencing pipeline. Because HLA typing was unavailable for some donors at each locus, only the typed subset was used in association tests. For the cohort, immune exposure information was limited to CMV serostatus. In a later analysis, several top co-occurrence clusters were reported to appear linked to parvovirus B19, influenza, CMV and Epstein-Barr virus.

In total, just over 650 healthy bone marrow donors made up the cohort. All cohort members were sampled while nominally healthy, although unrecorded immune exposures were likely present. The donor tested CMV seropositive and was one of the 289 seropositive cohort members. Every donor gave a peripheral blood sample, and the peripheral blood mononuclear cells from that sample were used for TCR beta sequencing. The Qiagen DNeasy Blood Extraction Kit was used to extract genomic DNA from the blood cell samples. The junction carries 6 bases between V and J, which are trimmed by 0 bases and 4 bases respectively. CDR1 GTSNPN and CDR2 SVGIG are derived from the germline V gene (reference sequence). The CDR3 goes from the cysteine to the phenylalanine over 13 residues. The only DNA kept is the CDR3, 39 bases in frame from the first base. Library preparation was by the immunoSEQ multiplex PCR assay. The multiplex PCR relied on a mix of 60 forward primers for TCR Vbeta segments and 13 reverse primers for TCR Jbeta segments. The CDR3 region of rearranged TCR beta genes was amplified from genomic DNA by a multiplex PCR assay. The amplified TCR beta libraries were sequenced on the Illumina HiSeq System as 87-base-pair reads. In the original analysis: In a later analysis, approximately 74 million unique TCR beta chains were counted across the roughly 670 repertoires, and around 10 million of these chains were shared by at least two donors. To remove PCR and sequencing errors, raw reads were error-corrected and collapsed into unique sequences using a nearest-neighbor algorithm that merged closely related sequences. To assign V, D and J gene segments, CDR3 sequences were aligned to IMGT reference sequences. For a sequence to be retained, a match of at least six nucleotides was required to both a V gene segment and a J gene segment. A rearrangement counted as productive if the CDR3 had no stop codons and remained in frame with V and J, and every other rearrangement counted as non-productive. CDR3 was defined by IMGT convention, running from the second conserved V-encoded cysteine to the conserved J-encoded phenylalanine. The earlier analysis of about 560 of the donors excluded any sequence lacking an unambiguous match to a single V gene segment. In an earlier analysis of a few hundred of the donors, V segments were called functional above 56.7% productive rearrangements and were called segregating when the between-donor standard deviation exceeded 5%. A statistical classification framework was developed to diagnose cytomegalovirus status using the catalog of TCR beta chain sequences. In a later analysis, TCR nucleotide sequences were compared against IMGT/GENE-DB human TR gene sequences so that V and J genes could be assigned. The TCRdist pipeline was used in a later analysis to assign CDR3 sequences and most-parsimonious VDJ recombination scenarios. In a later analysis, each TCR beta chain was defined by its CDR3 amino acid sequence together with its V-gene family, and reads lacking a unique V-gene family were excluded. In a later analysis, fewer than 600 highly shared, low-generation-probability nucleotide sequences were removed to address suspected cross-contamination and a sequencing artifact. In a later analysis, a clonal expansion index was calculated for each public chain from normalized within-repertoire ranks of inferred template counts. Generation probabilities in a later analysis came from a VDJ recombination model fitted to out-of-frame rearrangements, and those results were checked against IGoR. A later analysis scored TCR-TCR, TCR-HLA and TCR-CMV co-occurrence with hypergeometric tests, applying a repertoire-size bias correction to TCR pairs. To estimate false discovery rates, a later analysis permuted the HLA or CMV assignments 20 times. In a later analysis, co-occurring TCRs were grouped using DBSCAN, with TCRdist sequence similarity added in when clustering inside HLA-allele-positive subsets. For co-occurrence clustering, repertoires with fewer than 30,000 or more than 120,000 public chains were excluded, along with a handful of repertoires with anomalous nucleotide sharing. The immuneACCESS repertoire file appears here via TCRdb, limited to in-frame rearrangements. These files lack a portion of the clones; in checked studies, under half of the deficit traces to unresolved V genes, and the cause of the others is not known. The D gene and trimming were derived from the DNA, and the V and J assignments and clone size from that table. The sample records approximately 130,000 clones, approximately 78% of which are singletons. Together, the top ten hold roughly 8% of the sample.

On this clone: Its antigen remains undetermined. Base-call qualities are not available, and no considerably larger clone is one nucleotide away.

Sequencing was done on a sample of PBMCs. The chain uses TRBV30 and TRBJ2-2, with the D gene not clear enough to name. The TCR was taken from a woman aged 50 to 65 in good health and CMV-seropositive. The DNA sequence follows: TGTGCCTGGAGTGTACGGTTCACCGGGGAGCTGTTTTTT. The translation is CAWSVRFTGELFF.